This TCR beta chain was found in a study of blood T cells in healthy people across ages. The J segment lost 2 bases and the V segment lost 0 bases, leaving 6 bases of the junction unmatched. Germline CDR1 and CDR2: WSHSY and SAAADI. The CDR3 length is 17 residues. Drawing of peripheral blood yielded about 10 milliliters from each donor. General observations from the study: From one million sequenced T cells, diversity estimates were lower bounds. CMV status of donors was unknown, possibly confounding expanded clonotype changes.

Comments on this clonotype: Its cognate antigen is unknown.

A second PCR of roughly 7 to 11 cycles used a sample-barcoded 5' primer and a J-beta primer mix. TCRdb re-derived calls from the 5' RACE reads in MiXCR, one entry per CDR3 protein. The table records some 1.4 million distinct CDR3 sequences, roughly 45% of them present only once. The specimen sequenced was blood. The sequence derives from a woman under 30 in good health. The rearrangement joins TRBV10-2 to TRBJ2-1, with TRBD2 matching over 8 bases. Here the CDR3 reads CASSESRAGGAYNEQFF. DNA of the CDR3: TGCGCCAGCAGTGAGTCGAGGGCGGGAGGAGCCTACAATGAGCAGTTCTTC.